A selection of T cell receptor beta chains follows, all from one sample in a study of T cell changes during pregnancy in multiple sclerosis. Using immunoSEQ multiplex PCR, the repertoire was profiled, and TCRdb retains in-frame clones only, with some absent. Among about 33,000 clones, approximately 90% were seen once, and the ten largest hold 2.8%. The source was CD4+ T cells from peripheral blood mononuclear cells, collected in the third trimester of pregnancy. The receptors were gathered from a female donor in good health, enrolled as a control in a pregnancy study. The CDR3 runs from the conserved cysteine through the conserved F or W. A D gene is named only where the DNA matches it firmly. Not every row has a clone size; where given, it reads once, few, many or a size class.

d_gene	abundance	j_gene	len	v_gene	CDR3aa	CDR3nt
TRBD1	.	TRBJ2-7	14	TRBV28	CASRSRTGSYEQYF	TGTGCCAGCAGGTCCAGGACAGGGTCCTACGAGCAGTACTTC
TRBD2	once	TRBJ2-1	16	TRBV6-5	CASSYSGTSGRNEQFF	TGTGCCAGCAGTTACTCGGGGACTAGCGGGAGGAATGAGCAGTTCTTC
TRBD2	once	TRBJ2-3	16	TRBV5-1	CASSMTGGSSTDTQYF	TGCGCCAGCAGCATGACGGGGGGGTCTAGCACAGATACGCAGTATTTT
TRBD2	.	TRBJ2-3	14	TRBV19	CASSSSGGADTQYF	TGTGCCAGTAGTTCTAGCGGGGGGGCAGATACGCAGTATTTT
TRBD2	.	TRBJ2-5	14	TRBV19	CASSSGGYQETQYF	TGTGCCAGTAGTAGCGGGGGGTACCAAGAGACCCAGTACTTC
TRBD2	.	TRBJ2-1	15	TRBV5-1	CASRATSGDGGEQFF	TGCGCCAGCAGGGCGACTAGCGGCGATGGGGGTGAGCAGTTCTTC
TRBD1	.	TRBJ2-4	15	TRBV28	CASRPTGVTKNIQYF	TGTGCCAGCAGACCGACAGGGGTAACCAAAAACATTCAGTACTTC
TRBD2	.	TRBJ2-7	13	TRBV7-2	CASRSGGAYEQYF	TGTGCCAGCAGGTCCGGGGGGGCCTACGAGCAGTACTTC
TRBD2	.	TRBJ2-7	12	TRBV10-3	CAVLAGVSEQYF	TGTGCCGTCCTAGCGGGAGTGAGCGAGCAGTACTTC
.	once	TRBJ2-1	10	TRBV7-9	CASPDNEQFF	TGTGCCAGCCCCGACAATGAGCAGTTCTTC
.	.	TRBJ1-1	14	TRBV6-1	CASKPGARNTEAFF	TGTGCCAGCAAACCAGGGGCACGGAACACTGAAGCTTTCTTT
.	once	TRBJ2-3	14	TRBV5-4	CASEKGLSTDTQYF	TGTGCCAGCGAGAAGGGGCTAAGCACAGATACGCAGTATTTT
.	.	TRBJ1-2	13	TRBV14	CASRDTGTFGYTF	TGTGCCAGCAGGGACACAGGGACCTTTGGCTACACCTTC
TRBD2	.	TRBJ2-1	15	TRBV5-4	CASSLERDSYNEQFF	TGTGCCAGCAGCTTGGAGCGGGACTCCTACAATGAGCAGTTCTTC
.	.	TRBJ1-2	13	TRBV28	CASRFTQFYGYTF	TGTGCCAGCAGATTTACGCAGTTCTATGGCTACACCTTC
TRBD2	.	TRBJ2-1	16	TRBV19	CASSPPGISGRGEQFF	TGTGCCAGTAGTCCCCCGGGGATTAGCGGGAGGGGTGAGCAGTTCTTC
.	.	TRBJ1-6	12	TRBV28	CASTRVNSPLHF	TGTGCCAGCACCAGGGTAAATTCACCCCTCCACTTT
.	.	TRBJ1-4	15	TRBV21-1	CASSNRKENNEKLFF	TGTGCCAGCAGCAACCGGAAGGAGAATAATGAAAAACTGTTTTTT
TRBD1	.	TRBJ1-1	16	TRBV5-1	CASTRPGTGNLIEAFF	TGCGCCAGCACTCGACCTGGGACAGGAAATTTGATTGAAGCTTTCTTT
TRBD2	.	TRBJ2-1	14	TRBV5-4	CASSLEAGESEQFF	TGTGCCAGCAGCTTGGAAGCGGGAGAAAGTGAGCAGTTCTTC